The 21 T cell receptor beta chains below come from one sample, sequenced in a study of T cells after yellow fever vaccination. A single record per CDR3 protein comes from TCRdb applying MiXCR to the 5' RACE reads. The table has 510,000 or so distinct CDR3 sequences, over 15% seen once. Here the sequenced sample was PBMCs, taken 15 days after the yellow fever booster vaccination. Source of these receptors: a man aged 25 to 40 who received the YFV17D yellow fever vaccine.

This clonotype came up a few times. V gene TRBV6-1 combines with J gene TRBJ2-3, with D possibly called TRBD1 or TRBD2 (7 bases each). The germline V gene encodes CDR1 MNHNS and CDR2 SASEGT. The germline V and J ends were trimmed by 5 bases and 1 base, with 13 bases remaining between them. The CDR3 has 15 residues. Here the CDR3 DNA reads TGTGCCAGCAGTCGACAGGGAGGGGGCACAGATACGCAGTATTTT. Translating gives CASSRQGGGTDTQYF.

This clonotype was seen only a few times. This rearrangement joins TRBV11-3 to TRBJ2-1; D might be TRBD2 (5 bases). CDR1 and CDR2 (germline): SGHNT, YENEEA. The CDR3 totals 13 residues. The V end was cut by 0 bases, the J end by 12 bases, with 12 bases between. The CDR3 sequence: CASSLDPQRTQFF. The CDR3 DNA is TGTGCCAGCAGCTTAGATCCACAGCGGACGCAGTTCTTC.

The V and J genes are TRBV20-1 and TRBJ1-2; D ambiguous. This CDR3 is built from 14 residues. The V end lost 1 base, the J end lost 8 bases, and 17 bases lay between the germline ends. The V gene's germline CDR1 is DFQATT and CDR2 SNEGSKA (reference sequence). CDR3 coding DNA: TGCAGTGCTAGAGGATGGGCCGGAGGTGGCGGCTACACCTTC. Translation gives CSARGWAGGGGYTF.

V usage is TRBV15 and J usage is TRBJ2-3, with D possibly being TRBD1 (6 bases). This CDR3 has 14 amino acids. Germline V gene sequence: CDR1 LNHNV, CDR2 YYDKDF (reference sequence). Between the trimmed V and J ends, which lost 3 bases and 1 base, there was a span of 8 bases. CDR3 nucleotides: TGTGCCACCAGCAGGTCAGGGGGCACAGATACGCAGTATTTT. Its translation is CATSRSGGTDTQYF.

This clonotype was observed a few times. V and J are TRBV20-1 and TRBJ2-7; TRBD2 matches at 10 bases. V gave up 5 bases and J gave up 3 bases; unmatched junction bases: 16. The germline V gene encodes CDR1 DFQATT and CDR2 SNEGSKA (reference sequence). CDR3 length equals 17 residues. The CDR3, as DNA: TGCAGTGCTTACGCCGCGGCTAGCGGGAGATTGGGCTACGAGCAGTACTTC. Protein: CSAYAAASGRLGYEQYF.

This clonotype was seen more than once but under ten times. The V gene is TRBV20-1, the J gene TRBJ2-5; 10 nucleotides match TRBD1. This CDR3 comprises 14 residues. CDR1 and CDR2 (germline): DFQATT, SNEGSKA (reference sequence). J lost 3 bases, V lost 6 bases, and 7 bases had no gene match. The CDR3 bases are TGCAGTGCGAGCCCGGGACAGGGGAAAGAGACCCAGTACTTC. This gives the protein CSASPGQGKETQYF.

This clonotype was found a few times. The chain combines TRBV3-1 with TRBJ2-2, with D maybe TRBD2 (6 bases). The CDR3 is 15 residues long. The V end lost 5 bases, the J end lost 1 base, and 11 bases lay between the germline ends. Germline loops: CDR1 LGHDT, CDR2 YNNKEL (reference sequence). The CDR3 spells CASSSFSGNTGELFF. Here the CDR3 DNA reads TGTGCCAGCAGCTCCTTTAGCGGGAACACCGGGGAGCTGTTTTTT.

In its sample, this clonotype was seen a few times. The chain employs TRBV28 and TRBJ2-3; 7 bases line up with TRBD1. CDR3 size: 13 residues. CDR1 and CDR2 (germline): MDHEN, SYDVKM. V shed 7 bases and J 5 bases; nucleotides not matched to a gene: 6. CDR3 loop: CASKRQGVDTQYF. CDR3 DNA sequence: TGTGCCAGCAAGAGACAGGGTGTAGATACGCAGTATTTT. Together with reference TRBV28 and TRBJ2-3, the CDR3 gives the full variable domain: DVKVTQSSRYLVKRTGEKVFLECVQDMDHENMFWYRQDPGLGLRLIYFSYDVKMKEKGDIPEGYSVSREKKERFSLILESASTNQTSMYLCASKRQGVDTQYFGPGTRLTVL.

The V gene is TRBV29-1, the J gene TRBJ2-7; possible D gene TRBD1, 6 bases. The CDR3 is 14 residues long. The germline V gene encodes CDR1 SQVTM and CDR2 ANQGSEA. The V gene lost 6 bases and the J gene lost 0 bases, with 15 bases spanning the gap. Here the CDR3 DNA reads TGCAGCGTCTTTACCAGGGGAAGCTCCTACGAGCAGTACTTC. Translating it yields CSVFTRGSSYEQYF.

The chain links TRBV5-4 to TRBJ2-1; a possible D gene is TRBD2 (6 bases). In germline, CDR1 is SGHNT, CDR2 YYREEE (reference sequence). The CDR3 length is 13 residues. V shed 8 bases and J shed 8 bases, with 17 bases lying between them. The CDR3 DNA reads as TGTGCCAGGGGGCGAGCGGGTACGGATGAGCAGTTCTTC. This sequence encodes CARGRAGTDEQFF.

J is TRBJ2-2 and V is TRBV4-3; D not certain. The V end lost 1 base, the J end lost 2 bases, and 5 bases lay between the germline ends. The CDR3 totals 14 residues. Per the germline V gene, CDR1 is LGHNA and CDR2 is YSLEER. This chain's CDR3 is CASSQAPNTGELFF. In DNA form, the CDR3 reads TGCGCCAGCAGCCAAGCCCCTAACACCGGGGAGCTGTTTTTT.

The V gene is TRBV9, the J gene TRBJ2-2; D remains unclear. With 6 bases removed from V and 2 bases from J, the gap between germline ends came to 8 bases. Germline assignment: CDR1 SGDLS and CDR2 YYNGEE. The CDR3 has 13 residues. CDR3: CASKPGNTGELFF. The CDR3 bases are TGTGCCAGCAAGCCAGGAAACACCGGGGAGCTGTTTTTT. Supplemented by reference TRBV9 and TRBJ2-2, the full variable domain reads DSGVTQTPKHLITATGQRVTLRCSPRSGDLSVYWYQQSLDQGLQFLIQYYNGEERAKGNILERFSAQQFPDLHSELNLSSLELGDSALYFCASKPGNTGELFFGEGSRLTVL.

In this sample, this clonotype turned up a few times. CDR3 bases: TGTGCCAGCAGTTACTCTCCGGGGGCTTCACCCCTCCACTTT. It encodes CASSYSPGASPLHF. The chain has TRBV6-5 and TRBJ1-6; a weak D match, TRBD1 (6 bases). V was pared by 0 bases and J by 9 bases, with 9 bases between. Germline V gene lookup returns CDR1 MNHEY and CDR2 SVGAGI. This CDR3 is built from 14 residues.

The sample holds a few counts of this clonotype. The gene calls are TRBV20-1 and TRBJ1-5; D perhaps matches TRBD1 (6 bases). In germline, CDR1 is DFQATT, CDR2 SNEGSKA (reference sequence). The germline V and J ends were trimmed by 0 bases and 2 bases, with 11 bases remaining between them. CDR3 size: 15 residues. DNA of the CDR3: TGCAGTGCTAGAGAGTCAGGGGTTGGCAATCAGCCCCAGCATTTT. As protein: CSARESGVGNQPQHF.

The CDR3 sequence: CASSLETYYGYTF. The CDR3 DNA reads as TGCGCCAGCAGCTTGGAGACCTACTATGGCTACACCTTC. V usage is TRBV5-1 and J usage is TRBJ1-2; D is undetermined. This CDR3 comprises 13 residues. Germline V CDR1 and CDR2: SGHRS, YFSETQ. The V end was cut by 0 bases, the J end by 3 bases, with 6 bases between. Full variable domain (outside the CDR3, taken from reference TRBV5-1 and TRBJ1-2): KAGVTQTPRYLIKTRGQQVTLSCSPISGHRSVSWYQQTPGQGLQFLFEYFSETQRNKGNFPGRFSGRQFSNSRSEMNVSTLELGDSALYLCASSLETYYGYTFGSGTRLTVV.

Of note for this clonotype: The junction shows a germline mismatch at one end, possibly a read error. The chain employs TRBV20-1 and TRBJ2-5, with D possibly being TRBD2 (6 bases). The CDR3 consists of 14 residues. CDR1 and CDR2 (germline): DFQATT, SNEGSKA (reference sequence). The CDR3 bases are TGCAGTGCCGAATCCCGGGACTCCCAAGAGAACCAGTACTTC. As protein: CSAESRDSQENQYF.

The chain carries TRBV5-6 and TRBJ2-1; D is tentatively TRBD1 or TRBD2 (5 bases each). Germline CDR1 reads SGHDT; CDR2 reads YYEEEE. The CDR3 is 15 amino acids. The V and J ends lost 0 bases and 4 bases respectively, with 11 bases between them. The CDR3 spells CASSLVGGGYNEQFF. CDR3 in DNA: TGTGCCAGCAGCTTGGTTGGTGGGGGATACAATGAGCAGTTCTTC. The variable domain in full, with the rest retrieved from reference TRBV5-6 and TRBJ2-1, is DAGVTQSPTHLIKTRGQQVTLRCSPKSGHDTVSWYQQALGQGPQFIFQYYEEEERQRGNFPDRFSGHQFPNYSSELNVNALLLGDSALYLCASSLVGGGYNEQFFGPGTRLTVL.

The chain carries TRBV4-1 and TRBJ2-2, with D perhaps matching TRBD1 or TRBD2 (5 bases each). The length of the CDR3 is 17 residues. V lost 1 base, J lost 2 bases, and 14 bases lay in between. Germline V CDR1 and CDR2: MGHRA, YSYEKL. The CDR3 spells CASSQAGRRDNTGELFF. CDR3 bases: TGCGCCAGCAGCCAAGCGGGGCGACGGGATAACACCGGGGAGCTGTTTTTT.

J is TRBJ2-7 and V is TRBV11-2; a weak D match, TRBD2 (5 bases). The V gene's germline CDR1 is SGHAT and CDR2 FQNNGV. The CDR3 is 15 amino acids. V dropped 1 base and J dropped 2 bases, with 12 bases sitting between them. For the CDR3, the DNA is TGTGCCAGCAGCTTAGGACGGTCCGGGACCTACGAGCAGTACTTC. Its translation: CASSLGRSGTYEQYF.

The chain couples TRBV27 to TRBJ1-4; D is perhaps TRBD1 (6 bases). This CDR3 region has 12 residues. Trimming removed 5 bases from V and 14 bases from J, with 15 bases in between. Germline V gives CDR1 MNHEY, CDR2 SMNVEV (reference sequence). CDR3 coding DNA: TGTGCCAGCAGTACCCTCACAGGGCTGCTGTTTTTT. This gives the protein CASSTLTGLLFF.

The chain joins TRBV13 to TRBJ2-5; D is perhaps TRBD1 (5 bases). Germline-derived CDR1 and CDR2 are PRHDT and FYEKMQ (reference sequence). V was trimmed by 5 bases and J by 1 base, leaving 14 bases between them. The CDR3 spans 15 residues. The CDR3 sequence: CASSLLEDIQETQYF. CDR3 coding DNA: TGTGCCAGCAGCCTGTTAGAGGACATCCAAGAGACCCAGTACTTC.